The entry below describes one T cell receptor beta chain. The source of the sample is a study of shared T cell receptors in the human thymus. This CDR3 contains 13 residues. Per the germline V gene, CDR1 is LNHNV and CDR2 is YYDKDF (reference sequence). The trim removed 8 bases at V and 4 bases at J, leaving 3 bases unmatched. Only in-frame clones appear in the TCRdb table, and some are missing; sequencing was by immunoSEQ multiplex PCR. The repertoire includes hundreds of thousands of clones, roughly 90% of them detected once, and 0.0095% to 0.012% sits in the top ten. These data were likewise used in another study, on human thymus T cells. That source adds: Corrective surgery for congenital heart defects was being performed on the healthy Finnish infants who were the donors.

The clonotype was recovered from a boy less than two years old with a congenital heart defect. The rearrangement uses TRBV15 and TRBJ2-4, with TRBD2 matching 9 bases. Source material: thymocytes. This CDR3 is CATSAGGKNIQYF. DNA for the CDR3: TGTGCCACCTCGGCGGGAGGGAAAAACATTCAGTACTTC.